These T cell receptor beta chains were read from a single sample in a study of beta chain features in type 1 diabetes. The repertoire was sequenced with immunoSEQ multiplex PCR; TCRdb's copy has only in-frame clones and lacks some. The data show approximately 150,000 clones, roughly an eighth seen once. Sequenced input: central memory CD4+ T cells from blood. The receptors stem from a man younger than 35 with type 1 diabetes. The CDR3 runs from the conserved cysteine through the conserved F or W. Part of the rows lack a size; the others show once, few, many or a class for expanded clones.

clone size	V gene	J gene	CDR3 protein
-	TRBV7-2	TRBJ2-2	CASSLVQLSTGELFF
few	TRBV19	TRBJ2-7	CASSIGLGPYEQYF
-	TRBV9	TRBJ2-3	CASSVGPSGYTDTQYF
few	TRBV11-2	TRBJ2-7	CASSFRTGGFYEQYF
-	TRBV5-1	TRBJ1-4	CASSLEGRGEKLFF
-	TRBV19	TRBJ1-2	CASSPPTGANYGYTF
few	TRBV18	TRBJ1-2	CASSPPTGGGYGYTF
-	TRBV29-1	TRBJ2-1	CSVEGWRGPTGEGTYNEQFF
few	TRBV7-2	TRBJ1-2	CASSSFGVQGYTF
-	TRBV27	TRBJ2-5	CASSPRGGHQETQYF
few	TRBV7-2	TRBJ2-1	CASSLAGGGDNSYNEQFF
-	TRBV7-9	TRBJ1-2	CASSSLGIDYGYTF
-	TRBV19	TRBJ2-1	CATGMRERGINEQFF
few	TRBV18	TRBJ2-7	CASSQDRGEQYF
few	TRBV11-2	TRBJ2-7	CASSLETGSYEQYF
few	TRBV5-8	TRBJ2-7	CASSPQGTAQYF
many	TRBV15	TRBJ1-3	CATSRPRSVDTIYF
few	TRBV28	TRBJ2-4	CASSTDSKNIQYF
-	TRBV11-2	TRBJ1-2	CASRMGDYGYTF
-	TRBV7-2	TRBJ1-4	CASSSQGAGGEKLFF
-	TRBV30	TRBJ2-3	CAWRLAGVTDTQYF
few	TRBV7-2	TRBJ1-2	CASSLSGYGYTF
few	TRBV9	TRBJ1-5	CASSVAHEDQPQHF
few	TRBV5-4	TRBJ2-3	CASSLAQTTDTQYF
few	TRBV25-1	TRBJ1-1	CASSTPDRGNTEAFF
-	TRBV13	TRBJ2-7	CASSLARVGGYEQYF
-	TRBV6-5	TRBJ2-3	CASSPGGGRTDTQYF
many	TRBV7-9	TRBJ2-5	CASSALGVQETQYF
-	TRBV28	TRBJ2-3	CASSSGFYTQYF
-	TRBV5-1	TRBJ2-7	CASRNGTDFSYEQYF
many	TRBV10-3	TRBJ1-2	CAISGSTGDYGYTF
many	TRBV7-9	TRBJ1-4	CASSTLQGAYEKLFF
-	TRBV18	TRBJ2-2	CASSPDRNTGELFF
few	TRBV27	TRBJ2-7	CASRRPRGYEQYF
few	TRBV13	TRBJ1-2	CASSPSGLGGYTF
few	TRBV14	TRBJ1-2	CASSQTRWGINGYTF
-	TRBV28	TRBJ2-3	CASSLGWVIADTQYF
-	TRBV9	TRBJ2-5	CASSAGTKIQETQYF
many	TRBV14	TRBJ2-1	CASSHGTSGYNEQFF
-	TRBV13	TRBJ2-4	CASSLRQGAIAKNIQYF
few	TRBV30	TRBJ2-5	CAWTRDTRETQYF
few	TRBV4-2	TRBJ2-3	CASSRGLAGGGTQYF
-	TRBV5-4	TRBJ2-7	CASSQDRIHSYEQYF
-	TRBV29-1	TRBJ1-2	CSVAQDVYTF
few	TRBV5-1	TRBJ1-1	CASSRGGDGPEAFF
-	TRBV9	TRBJ1-3	CASSELGPSGNTIYF
few	TRBV7-9	TRBJ2-2	CASSFGRERSGELFF
-	TRBV18	TRBJ2-2	CASSPGTGTGELFF
few	TRBV18	TRBJ2-1	CASSPPRTGLAGGSSEQFF
few	TRBV30	TRBJ1-2	CAWALQGSGYGYTF
few	TRBV7-9	TRBJ2-7	CASSLALAASYEQYF
-	TRBV6-5	TRBJ2-1	CASSYDRYSYNEQFF
many	TRBV29-1	TRBJ1-4	CSGGQANEKLFF
-	TRBV27	TRBJ2-7	CASSLSQGGYEQYF
-	TRBV30	TRBJ2-7	CAWTRLGSGSSYEQYF
many	TRBV7-9	TRBJ2-4	CASSLTGLNIQYF
-	TRBV7-6	TRBJ1-4	CASSLAGRPYPNEKLFF